The rows below give T cell receptor beta chains drawn from one sample of a study of T cell repertoires in cytomegalovirus infection. Using its own MiXCR run on the reads, TCRdb lists one record per CDR3 protein. Of a few hundred thousand distinct CDR3 sequences detected, about 17% appear once; the ten largest clones hold 9.5% to 15%. The source material was PBMCs. Receptors were obtained from a human donor in good health (CMV status not recorded). Some clones in this sample may be carry-over from other donors' samples. CDR3s include the opening cysteine and the closing phenylalanine or tryptophan. The D gene is left open where the match is weak. Where a row states a size, it is once, few, many or the class of an expanded clone; other rows omit it.

>TRBV7-9|TRBJ1-1|NA|many
TGTGCCACCGATGGGAACGTCCTGGGGAACACTGAAGCTTTCTTT
CATDGNVLGNTEAFF
>TRBV7-9|TRBJ2-7|NA|many
TGTGCCAGCAGCTTTAGCCCCCGTGAACCCGGCGAGCAGTACTTC
CASSFSPREPGEQYF
>TRBV28|TRBJ2-2|NA|few
TGTGCCAGCAGGAACCTGCCCATAACCGGGGAGCTGTTTTTT
CASRNLPITGELFF
>TRBV29-1|TRBJ1-1|NA|NA
TGCAGCGTTTTCGGATACCACTTAGGGAACACTGAAGCTTTCTTT
CSVFGYHLGNTEAFF
>TRBV28|TRBJ2-4|TRBD2|many
TGTGCCAGCAGTTCCCCGGTGAGGGAGGGCATTCAGTACTTC
CASSSPVREGIQYF
>TRBV12-3/TRBV12-4|TRBJ2-1|NA|NA
TGTGCCAGCAGTCCCTGGGCAGGGAATGTGCACAATGAGCAGTTCTTC
CASSPWAGNVHNEQFF
>TRBV12-3/TRBV12-4|TRBJ1-5|NA|NA
TGTGCCAGCAGTTCCAATTTCCCTGAGCCCCAGCATTTT
CASSSNFPEPQHF
>TRBV7-2|TRBJ2-3|TRBD2|many
TGTGCCAGCAGTATAGATCCGGGACTAGCGGGGGGGCGGGATACGCAGTATTTT
CASSIDPGLAGGRDTQYF
>TRBV7-9|TRBJ2-7|NA|many
TGTGCCAGCAGCCCCCGTCAGGGGGGCGAGCAGTACTTC
CASSPRQGGEQYF
>TRBV5-1|TRBJ2-1|TRBD2|once
TGCGCCAGTCGGGGCGGTAGCGGGACCTACAATGAGCAGTTCTTC
CASRGGSGTYNEQFF
>TRBV20-1|TRBJ2-7|TRBD2|few
TGCAGTGCTAGAGACCCTGGGGGGGGAGGGGACTCCTACGAGCAGTACTTC
CSARDPGGGGDSYEQYF
>TRBV20-1|TRBJ2-3|TRBD2|NA
TGCAGTGCCTTACCGGGACTAGACAGAACTCAGACGCAGTATTTT
CSALPGLDRTQTQYF
>TRBV7-2|TRBJ2-2|NA|many
TGTGCCAGCAGCTTAAGAGCGGCGAACACCGGGGAGCTGTTTTTT
CASSLRAANTGELFF
>TRBV4-3|TRBJ1-1|NA|many
TGCGCCAGCAGCCAAGCCAGGTCCACTGAAGCTTTCTTT
CASSQARSTEAFF
>TRBV15|TRBJ1-1|NA|few
TGTGCCACCAGCAGAGACCCCTTGGGCACTGAAGCTTTCTTT
CATSRDPLGTEAFF
>TRBV2|TRBJ1-4|NA|NA
TGTGCCAGCAGGACACCCGGACGGACGAATGAAAAACTGTTTTTT
CASRTPGRTNEKLFF
>TRBV5-4|TRBJ2-6|TRBD1|once
TGTGCCAGCAGCTTGTGGCAGGGGGTCTCTGGGGCCAACGTCCTGACTTTC
CASSLWQGVSGANVLTF
>TRBV7-8|TRBJ1-2|NA|many
TGTGCCAGCAGCTTAGGGAACAGTTTTGATGGCTACACCTTC
CASSLGNSFDGYTF
>TRBV15|TRBJ2-1|TRBD1|few
TGTGCCACCAGCAGCTTGGACAGGCCCTACAATGAGCAGTTCTTC
CATSSLDRPYNEQFF
>TRBV6-1|TRBJ2-1|NA|NA
TGTGCCAGCAGTGGGAGAATACTAGGGGCCGATCGTAATGAGCAGTTCTTC
CASSGRILGADRNEQFF
>TRBV12-3/TRBV12-4|TRBJ1-4|TRBD1|many
TGTGCCAGCAGTCCACAGACAGGGGGCCGGGAAAAACTGTTTTTT
CASSPQTGGREKLFF
>TRBV7-6|TRBJ2-5|NA|many
TGTGCCAGCAGCTTAGAGTCCCCTCCGGAGGCCCAGTACTTC
CASSLESPPEAQYF
>TRBV7-2|TRBJ1-2|NA|many
TGTGCCAGCAGGGGGGGGGGGCGAAACTATGGCTACACCTTC
CASRGGGRNYGYTF
>TRBV19|TRBJ2-7|NA|NA
TGTGCCAGTAGTTCTCCGGGGGCCGCCTACGAGCAGTACTTC
CASSSPGAAYEQYF
>TRBV7-3|TRBJ2-3|NA|many
TGTGCCAGCAGCTCCGGACTTCGCACAGATACGCAGTATTTT
CASSSGLRTDTQYF
>TRBV10-3|TRBJ2-5|NA|few
TGTGCCATCAGTGATTCTACGCGGCAAGAGACCCAGTACTTC
CAISDSTRQETQYF
>TRBV27|TRBJ2-6|NA|many
TGTGCCAGCAGTTCGGCAGCTGGGGCCAACGTCCTGACTTTC
CASSSAAGANVLTF
>TRBV11-1|TRBJ2-2|TRBD1|NA
TGTGCCAGCAGCTTAGGGGACAGGGATTCCGGGGAGCTGTTTTTT
CASSLGDRDSGELFF
>TRBV7-2|TRBJ2-2|TRBD2|many
TGTGCCAGCAGCCCTTTCGGGACTAGCGGGAACACCGGGGAGCTGTTTTTT
CASSPFGTSGNTGELFF
>TRBV20-1|TRBJ2-1|NA|NA
TGCAGTGCTAGAGACCTCCTATACAATGAGCAGTTCTTC
CSARDLLYNEQFF
>TRBV7-2|TRBJ1-6|NA|many
TGTGCCAGCAGCCCGGACAGCTCCCTCCTTTCCCACTTT
CASSPDSSLLSHF
>TRBV2|TRBJ1-1|NA|few
TGTGCCAGCAGAAGGGACTTGACTGAAGCTTTCTTT
CASRRDLTEAFF
>TRBV7-2|TRBJ2-5|TRBD2|many
TGTGCCAGCAGCTTAGCGCGAGCGGGGGGGCGTCGGGAGACCCAGTACTTC
CASSLARAGGRRETQYF
>TRBV6-6|TRBJ2-2|TRBD1|few
TGTGCCAGCAGTTCTCAAGACAGGGTCAACGGGGAGCTGTTTTTT
CASSSQDRVNGELFF
>TRBV7-2|TRBJ2-7|NA|NA
TGTGCCAGCAGCTTATTCCAGGCGACAGGCTACGAGCAGTACTTC
CASSLFQATGYEQYF
>TRBV27|TRBJ1-5|NA|NA
TGTGCCAGCAGTCGGAATCCGGGACGGCTGAATCAGCCCCAGCATTTT
CASSRNPGRLNQPQHF
>TRBV19|TRBJ2-1|TRBD2|many
TGTGCCAGTAGTAAGGGTAGCGGGGGTGTCTCCTACAATGAGCAGTTCTTC
CASSKGSGGVSYNEQFF
>TRBV11-2|TRBJ2-7|NA|NA
TGTGCCAGCAGCTTAGGGGCAGAGTACGAGCAGTACTTC
CASSLGAEYEQYF
>TRBV12-3/TRBV12-4|TRBJ1-4|NA|NA
TGTGCCAGCAGTTTCATCGCAGGGGCGTTCGAAAAACTGTTTTTT
CASSFIAGAFEKLFF
>TRBV25-1|TRBJ2-5|TRBD2|few
TGTGCCAGCAGTACTAGCGGGGTGGAGACCCAGTACTTC
CASSTSGVETQYF
>TRBV7-9|TRBJ2-2|TRBD2|many
TGTGCCAGCAGCTTCTTAGTCGGGTTGGCTAGCGGAAACACCGGGGAGCTGTTTTTT
CASSFLVGLASGNTGELFF
>TRBV5-4|TRBJ2-5|TRBD2|NA
TGTGCCAGCAGCCCGGGACTAGTTTCAGAGACCCAGTACTTC
CASSPGLVSETQYF
>TRBV7-9|TRBJ2-1|TRBD2|NA
TGTGCCAGCAGCCGGGAGGTTAGTGAGCAGTTCTTC
CASSREVSEQFF
>TRBV12-3/TRBV12-4|TRBJ1-2|TRBD1|NA
TGTGCCAGCAGTTTAAAAAGGGGGCTGAACTATGGCTACACCTTC
CASSLKRGLNYGYTF
>TRBV6-5|TRBJ1-6|TRBD1|many
TGTGCCAGCAGTTACTATGGGACAGGGAATTCACCCCTCCACTTT
CASSYYGTGNSPLHF
>TRBV7-2|TRBJ1-3|NA|many
TGTGCCAGCAGCTTTTATGCGCCGAACACCATATATTTT
CASSFYAPNTIYF
>TRBV2|TRBJ2-3|NA|NA
TGTGCCAGCAGTTCCGGGCCGTACACAGATACGCAGTATTTT
CASSSGPYTDTQYF
>TRBV28|TRBJ2-2|NA|NA
TGTGCCAGCAGCGGGGGAGCGAACACCGGGGAGCTGTTTTTT
CASSGGANTGELFF
>TRBV20-1|TRBJ2-7|TRBD1|few
TGCAGTGCTAGTGGTAGTTGGGGACAGGGGCGCGAGCAGTACTTC
CSASGSWGQGREQYF
>TRBV7-9|TRBJ2-3|NA|few
TGTGCCAGCAGCTTAGCGCCAGGGGAAATAGATACGCAGTATTTT
CASSLAPGEIDTQYF
>TRBV19|TRBJ2-3|NA|NA
TGTGCCAGTAGTATCGGAGACAGCCGCACAGATACGCAGTATTTT
CASSIGDSRTDTQYF
>TRBV18|TRBJ1-5|TRBD1|few
TGTGCCAGCTCGTCAGGGGGGGATCAGCCCCAGCATTTT
CASSSGGDQPQHF
>TRBV14|TRBJ1-2|TRBD1|few
TGTGCCAGCAGCCAAGATAGTCACAGGGGGAACTATGGCTACACCTTC
CASSQDSHRGNYGYTF
>TRBV6-1|TRBJ2-3|NA|NA
TGTGCCAGCAGTGAATCGAGGGGCCCTGAGGATACGCAGTATTTT
CASSESRGPEDTQYF
>TRBV25-1|TRBJ1-1|NA|few
TGTGCCAGCAAAAACACGGCAGAAAAGAACACTGAAGCTTTCTTT
CASKNTAEKNTEAFF
>TRBV4-3|TRBJ1-5|NA|NA
TGCGCCAGCAGCCAACACCGGGCCCTCAATCAGCCCCAGCATTTT
CASSQHRALNQPQHF
>TRBV28|TRBJ2-5|NA|many
TGTGCCAGCAGTTTTATAGGGAGAGAGGAAGAGACCCAGTACTTC
CASSFIGREEETQYF
>TRBV7-6|TRBJ2-7|NA|NA
TGTGCCAGCAGCTTAGGAGGCAGTCGCTCCTACGAGCAGTACTTC
CASSLGGSRSYEQYF
>TRBV7-2|TRBJ1-6|NA|few
TGTGCCAGCAGCTTAGCCCCAGGGATGGATTCACCCCTCCACTTT
CASSLAPGMDSPLHF
>TRBV7-2|TRBJ1-2|TRBD1|many
TGTGCCAGCAGCTTAATGACAGGGACGACCTATGGCTACACCTTC
CASSLMTGTTYGYTF